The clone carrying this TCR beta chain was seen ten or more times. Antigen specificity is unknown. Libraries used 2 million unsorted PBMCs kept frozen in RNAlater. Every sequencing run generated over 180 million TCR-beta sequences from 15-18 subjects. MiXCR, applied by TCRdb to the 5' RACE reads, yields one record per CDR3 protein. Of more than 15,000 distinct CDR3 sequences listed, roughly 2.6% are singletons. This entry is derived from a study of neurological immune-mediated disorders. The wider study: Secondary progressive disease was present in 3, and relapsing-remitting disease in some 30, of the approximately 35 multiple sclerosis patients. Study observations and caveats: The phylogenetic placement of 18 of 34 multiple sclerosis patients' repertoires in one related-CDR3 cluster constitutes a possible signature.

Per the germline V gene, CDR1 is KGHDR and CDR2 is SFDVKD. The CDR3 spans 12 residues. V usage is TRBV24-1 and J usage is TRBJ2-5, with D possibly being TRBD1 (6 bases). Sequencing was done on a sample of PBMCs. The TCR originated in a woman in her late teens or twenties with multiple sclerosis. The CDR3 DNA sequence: TGTGCGACACAGGGTGTTAGGGAGACCCAGTACTTC. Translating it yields CATQGVRETQYF.